This TCR beta chain was sequenced in a study of memory CD4+ T cells and cytomegalovirus serostatus. About the research overall: Of the healthy Belgian adults, 9 or 10 were CMV seropositive and fewer than 30 seronegative. Findings of the study overall: Repertoires predicted CMV serostatus with median bootstrapped AUC of about 0.96.

The protocol was immunoSEQ multiplex PCR, while the TCRdb copy is restricted to in-frame clones and leaves out a portion. This table holds about 59,000 clones, around 80% found once. The sort gate was single viable CD3+CD4+CD8-CD45RO+ cells for memory CD4+ T cells. After thawing, CD4+ T cells were positively selected. Worth noting for this clone: What it binds is not known.

This CDR3 comprises 15 residues. Looked up from germline, CDR1 is LGHNA and CDR2 is YSLEER. Trimming removed 1 base at V and 6 bases at J, with 15 bases between. The V call is TRBV4-3, the J call TRBJ1-1; D is possibly TRBD1 (5 bases). Source material: memory CD4+ T cells from blood. The receptor was derived from an adult in good health and CMV-seronegative. The CDR3, as DNA: TGCGCCAGCAGCCAAGGCCGGGGGAGGCCAGCTGAAGCTTTCTTT. This encodes CASSQGRGRPAEAFF.